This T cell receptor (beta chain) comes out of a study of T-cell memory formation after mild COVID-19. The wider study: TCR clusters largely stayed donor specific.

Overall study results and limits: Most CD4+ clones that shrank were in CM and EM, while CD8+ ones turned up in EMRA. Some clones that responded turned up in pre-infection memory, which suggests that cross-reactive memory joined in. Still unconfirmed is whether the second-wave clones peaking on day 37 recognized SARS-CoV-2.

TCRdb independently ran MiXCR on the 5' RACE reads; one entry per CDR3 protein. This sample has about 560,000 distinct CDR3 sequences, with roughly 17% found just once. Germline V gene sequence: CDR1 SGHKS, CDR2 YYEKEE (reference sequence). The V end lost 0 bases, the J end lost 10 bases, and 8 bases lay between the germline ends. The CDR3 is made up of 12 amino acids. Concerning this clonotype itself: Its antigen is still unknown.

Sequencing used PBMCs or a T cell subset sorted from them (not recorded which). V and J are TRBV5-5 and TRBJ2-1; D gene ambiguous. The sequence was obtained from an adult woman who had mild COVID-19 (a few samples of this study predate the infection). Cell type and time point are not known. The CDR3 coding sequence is TGTGCCAGCAGCTTGGTGGGTACCGAGCAGTTCTTC. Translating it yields CASSLVGTEQFF.